Shown below are 29 T cell receptor beta chains from a single sample sequenced in a study of cytomegalovirus exposure and HLA in healthy donors. Researchers ran the PCR with 60 Vbeta and 13 Jbeta primers. The data were produced by immunoSEQ multiplex PCR, yet TCRdb's version contains in-frame clones alone and is incomplete. Of approximately 150,000 clones listed, about two thirds are singletons. Sequencing used PBMCs. The receptors come from a man between 60 and 75 years old in good health and CMV-seronegative.

This clone showed up just a few times. The chain links TRBV30 to TRBJ2-3; tentatively, D is TRBD1 (6 bases). The CDR3 is 14 amino acids. V lost 0 bases and J 4 bases, leaving 11 bases between the germline ends. Germline V gives CDR1 GTSNPN, CDR2 SVGIG (reference sequence). CDR3 nucleotides: TGTGCCTGGAGTGTACAGGGTGGAGCAGATACGCAGTATTTT. Protein: CAWSVQGGADTQYF. Supplemented by reference TRBV30 and TRBJ2-3, the full variable domain reads SQTIHQWPATLVQPVGSPLSLECTVEGTSNPNLYWYRQAAGRGLQLLFYSVGIGQISSEVPQNLSASRPQDRQFILSSKKLLLSDSGFYLCAWSVQGGADTQYFGPGTRLTVL.

In DNA form, the CDR3 reads TGCGCCAGCAGCCCAGGACTTAGCGGGAGTCGCGAGCAGTACTTC. This encodes CASSPGLSGSREQYF. The genes are TRBV5-1 and TRBJ2-7; TRBD2 matches at 9 bases. V shed 4 bases, J shed 6 bases, and the junction held 11 bases outside the gene matches. The germline V gene encodes CDR1 SGHRS and CDR2 YFSETQ. The CDR3 has 15 residues.

This chain uses TRBV7-3 with TRBJ2-3, with TRBD2 identical over 9 bases. The CDR3 covers 16 residues. Germline-derived CDR1 and CDR2 are SGHTA and FQGTGA. The J segment lost 0 bases and the V segment lost 2 bases, leaving 3 bases of the junction unmatched. The CDR3 spells CASSLLAGTSTDTQYF. In DNA, the CDR3 is TGTGCCAGCAGCTTACTAGCGGGAACGAGCACAGATACGCAGTATTTT.

The V gene is TRBV5-1, the J gene TRBJ2-1; possible D gene TRBD2, 5 bases. This CDR3 comprises 14 residues. V gave up 0 bases and J gave up 7 bases, with 11 bases separating them. Germline CDR1 and CDR2: SGHRS and YFSETQ. The CDR3 DNA follows: TGCGCCAGCAGCTTGGAGGTAACGGGGAATGAGCAGTTCTTC. The encoded protein is CASSLEVTGNEQFF. Using reference TRBV5-1 and TRBJ2-1 for the parts outside the CDR3, the full variable domain is KAGVTQTPRYLIKTRGQQVTLSCSPISGHRSVSWYQQTPGQGLQFLFEYFSETQRNKGNFPGRFSGRQFSNSRSEMNVSTLELGDSALYLCASSLEVTGNEQFFGPGTRLTVL.

This clone was detected a few times. The chain joins TRBV15 to TRBJ2-2; 7 bases map to TRBD2. Germline lookup yields CDR1 LNHNV and CDR2 YYDKDF (reference sequence). The CDR3 consists of 15 residues. Germline trimming cut 1 base from V and 6 bases from J; bases unmatched to any gene: 5. The DNA of the CDR3 is TGTGCCACCAGCAGAGCTGCGGCGGGGGCCGGGGAGCTGTTTTTT. It translates to CATSRAAAGAGELFF.

The chain is built from TRBV11-2 and TRBJ1-6, with D perhaps TRBD1 (5 bases). Germline values: CDR1 SGHAT, CDR2 FQNNGV. The CDR3 runs 13 residues. V lost 7 bases and J 10 bases, leaving 14 bases between the germline ends. The DNA for the CDR3 is TGTGCCAGCAAGGGGCGGGGTCGCTCACCCCTCCACTTT. It yields the protein CASKGRGRSPLHF.

The J gene is TRBJ2-7, the V gene TRBV14, with 7 bases lining up with TRBD1. CDR1 is SGHDN and CDR2 is FVKESK in the germline V gene. The V gene end was trimmed by 4 bases and the J gene end by 7 bases; junction bases not matched to a gene: 10. The CDR3 loop spans 14 amino acids. In nucleotides, the CDR3 is TGTGCCAGCAGCCCGCAGGGGGACCCTCAGGAGCAGTACTTC. Encoded protein: CASSPQGDPQEQYF.

The chain joins TRBV29-1 to TRBJ2-3, with 9 bases fitting TRBD2. Germline CDR1 is SQVTM and CDR2 is ANQGSEA. With V trimmed by 1 base and J by 4 bases, 12 bases remained unmatched. This CDR3 has 17 residues. CDR3 residues: CSVEGDRTSEMSDTQYF. CDR3 in DNA: TGCAGCGTTGAAGGGGATCGGACTAGCGAGATGTCAGATACGCAGTATTTT.

The chain carries TRBV4-3 and TRBJ1-1, with D tentatively TRBD1 (6 bases). This CDR3 region has 14 residues. Trimming took 0 bases from V and 10 from J, leaving 15 bases between them. Germline V gene data show CDR1 as LGHNA and CDR2 as YSLEER. CDR3 nucleotide sequence: TGCGCCAGCAGCCAAGATCGGGGGGTGGGGGCAGCTTTCTTT. It yields the protein CASSQDRGVGAAFF.

The chain has TRBV6-1 and TRBJ2-1; 8 positions agree with TRBD1. Germline CDR1 reads MNHNS; CDR2 reads SASEGT. The V segment lost 4 bases and the J segment 4 bases; nucleotides outside the gene matches: 9. This CDR3 has 16 amino acids. The CDR3 nucleotides are TGTGCCAGCAGTGTAACGCCAGGGGGCAGTTACAATGAGCAGTTCTTC. Its protein product is CASSVTPGGSYNEQFF.

The chain joins TRBV29-1 to TRBJ2-5, with 8 bases that match TRBD1. The CDR3 covers 13 residues. Germline assignment: CDR1 SQVTM and CDR2 ANQGSEA. After removal of 4 bases from V and 1 base from J, the junction contained 2 bases not matched to a gene. The CDR3 is CSVAGQGQETQYF. CDR3 DNA sequence: TGCAGCGTTGCAGGACAGGGCCAAGAGACCCAGTACTTC.

The genes are TRBV5-4 and TRBJ2-3; 15 bases agree with TRBD2. With 3 bases clipped from V and 6 bases from J, the junction kept 5 bases outside the gene matches. The germline gives CDR1 SGHNT, CDR2 YYREEE (reference sequence). The CDR3 covers 16 residues. The CDR3 nucleotides are TGTGCCAGCAGCTGGGGACTAGCGGGAGGCGCCGATACGCAGTATTTT. Translated, it gives CASSWGLAGGADTQYF. Combining the CDR3 with reference TRBV5-4 and TRBJ2-3 gives the whole variable domain ETGVTQSPTHLIKTRGQQVTLRCSSQSGHNTVSWYQQALGQGPQFIFQYYREEENGRGNFPPRFSGLQFPNYSSELNVNALELDDSALYLCASSWGLAGGADTQYFGPGTRLTVL.

J is TRBJ1-2 and V is TRBV29-1; 9 bases line up with TRBD1. CDR3 length: 13 amino acids. The trim removed 7 bases at V and 8 bases at J, leaving 11 bases unmatched. Per the germline V gene, CDR1 is SQVTM and CDR2 is ANQGSEA. The CDR3 here is CSAPGQGVEGYTF. The DNA of the CDR3 is TGCAGCGCTCCGGGACAGGGAGTGGAGGGCTACACCTTC.

This chain connects TRBV29-1 to TRBJ2-7; D might be TRBD2 (5 bases). Germline loops: CDR1 SQVTM, CDR2 ANQGSEA. This CDR3 is 14 amino acids long. The V and J ends lost 3 bases and 3 bases respectively, with 15 bases between them. The CDR3: CSVDRAGLNYEQYF. As DNA, the CDR3 is TGCAGCGTTGATCGGGCCGGACTCAACTACGAGCAGTACTTC.

The chain combines TRBV5-1 with TRBJ2-1, with 10 nucleotides matching TRBD2. V lost 1 base to trimming and J lost 0 bases; unmatched junction nucleotides: 13. Germline-derived CDR1 and CDR2 are SGHRS and YFSETQ. The length of the CDR3 is 20 residues. CDR3 in amino acids: CASSLPKTSGSLDSYNEQFF. The CDR3 nucleotides read TGCGCCAGCAGCTTGCCGAAGACTAGCGGGTCCCTAGACTCCTACAATGAGCAGTTCTTC.

The J gene is TRBJ2-2, the V gene TRBV7-6; D might be TRBD1 (6 bases). Trimming pared 3 bases from V and 0 bases from J, leaving 8 bases between. The germline V gene has CDR1 SGHVS and CDR2 FNYEAQ. This CDR3 is built from 15 residues. The CDR3 reads CASSLGASNTGELFF. CDR3 sequence (DNA): TGTGCCAGCAGCTTGGGGGCGTCGAACACCGGGGAGCTGTTTTTT.

This clone showed up just a few times. The V and J genes are TRBV25-1 and TRBJ1-6; the match to TRBD1 covers 10 bases. The V gene's germline CDR1 is MGHDK and CDR2 SYGVNS. This CDR3 is 13 amino acids long. V lost 8 bases, J lost 9 bases, and 4 bases stayed unmatched. CDR3 DNA: TGTGCCAGCCGGGACAGGGGAGGTTCACCCCTCCACTTT. It specifies CASRDRGGSPLHF.

The chain links TRBV19 to TRBJ1-2; maybe TRBD1 (5 bases). Per the germline V gene, CDR1 is LNHDA and CDR2 is SQIVND (reference sequence). V was pared by 1 base and J by 5 bases, with 17 bases between. CDR3 length equals 16 residues. The CDR3 DNA reads as TGTGCCAGTAGTATAGCAGGGATTGAGACCGCTTATGGCTACACCTTC. It is translated as CASSIAGIETAYGYTF.

This clone was observed a few times. The CDR3 nucleotides are TGTGCCAGCAGCGTAGGGGCCGGGACTAGCGTGTACGAGCAGTACTTC. Its protein is CASSVGAGTSVYEQYF. The chain carries TRBV9 and TRBJ2-7; 10 bases agree with TRBD2. Germline V gene sequence: CDR1 SGDLS, CDR2 YYNGEE. After removal of 0 bases from V and 4 bases from J, the junction contained 7 bases not matched to a gene. The CDR3 is 16 amino acids.

This chain connects TRBV7-3 to TRBJ1-6; D uncertain. The CDR3 length is 15 residues. Germline lookup yields CDR1 SGHTA and CDR2 FQGTGA. Trimming took 4 bases from V and 2 from J, leaving 9 bases between them. The CDR3 here is CASSSGSAYNSPLHF. The CDR3 DNA is TGTGCCAGCAGCTCGGGTTCTGCCTATAATTCACCCCTCCACTTT.

CDR3 in DNA: TGTGCCATCAGTGAGCGAGCGGGAGTCAATGAGCAGTTCTTC. Its protein product is CAISERAGVNEQFF. J is TRBJ2-1 and V is TRBV10-3; TRBD2 matches at 8 bases. Germline V lookup: CDR1 ENHRY, CDR2 SYGVKD. After removal of 2 bases from V and 6 bases from J, the junction contained 3 bases not matched to a gene. CDR3 size: 14 residues.

The chain uses TRBV10-3 and TRBJ2-1; tentative D call: TRBD1 (5 bases). CDR3 size: 14 residues. Germline CDR1 ENHRY, CDR2 SYGVKD. V dropped 3 bases and J dropped 6 bases, with 12 bases sitting between them. This CDR3 is CAISEGVLANEQFF. Written as DNA, the CDR3 is TGTGCCATCAGTGAAGGGGTTTTGGCCAATGAGCAGTTCTTC.

The V and J genes are TRBV6-5 and TRBJ2-3; 11 positions match TRBD2. The CDR3 consists of 15 residues. CDR1 MNHEY and CDR2 SVGAGI come from the germline V gene. After removal of 2 bases from V and 4 bases from J, the junction contained 2 bases not matched to a gene. CDR3 coding DNA: TGTGCCAGCAGTTACGGACTAGCGGGCCCAGATACGCAGTATTTT. Translating it yields CASSYGLAGPDTQYF.

The CDR3 bases are TGTGCCAGCAGCCCCTGGATTAATACCGGACAAGTGAACACTGAAGCTTTCTTT. Translating it yields CASSPWINTGQVNTEAFF. The chain combines TRBV9 with TRBJ1-1; possibly TRBD1 for D (5 bases). The CDR3 loop spans 18 amino acids. In germline, CDR1 is SGDLS, CDR2 YYNGEE. V was pared by 4 bases and J by 0 bases, with 22 bases between.

This sequence joins TRBV14 and TRBJ2-5; a possible D gene is TRBD1 (5 bases). The CDR3 runs to 16 residues. Germline V lookup: CDR1 SGHDN, CDR2 FVKESK. V lost 1 base and J 5 bases, leaving 17 bases between the germline ends. This chain's CDR3 is CASSQAVTVNSETQYF. In nucleotides, the CDR3 is TGTGCCAGCAGCCAAGCCGTGACAGTAAACTCGGAGACCCAGTACTTC. Full variable domain (rest looked up from reference TRBV14 and TRBJ2-5): EAGVTQFPSHSVIEKGQTVTLRCDPISGHDNLYWYRRVMGKEIKFLLHFVKESKQDESGMPNNRFLAERTGGTYSTLKVQPAELEDSGVYFCASSQAVTVNSETQYFGPGTRLLVL.

V is TRBV30 and J is TRBJ1-1, with TRBD1 as a possible D gene (6 bases). Per germline, CDR1 GTSNPN and CDR2 SVGIG (reference sequence). The CDR3 has 12 residues. With 2 bases removed from V and 6 bases from J, the gap between germline ends came to 10 bases. CDR3 residues: CAWSRTEAEAFF. CDR3 coding DNA: TGTGCCTGGAGTCGGACAGAGGCTGAAGCTTTCTTT.

The rearrangement uses TRBV2 and TRBJ2-5; the match to TRBD2 covers 10 bases. The germline V gene has CDR1 SNHLY and CDR2 FYNNEI. V trimming: 8 bases; J trimming: 4 bases; junction bases outside the gene matches: 13. This CDR3 has 16 residues. The CDR3 here is CASLPGPGLAIETQYF. The CDR3 region has the DNA TGTGCCAGCCTACCAGGGCCGGGACTAGCGATAGAGACCCAGTACTTC.

The chain combines TRBV5-6 with TRBJ2-7; D remains unclear. With 0 bases removed from V and 0 bases from J, the gap between germline ends came to 7 bases. Germline CDR1 and CDR2: SGHDT and YYEEEE. CDR3 size: 14 residues. CDR3 bases: TGTGCCAGCAGCTTGGTTTCTCCCTCCTACGAGCAGTACTTC. This sequence encodes CASSLVSPSYEQYF. Looking up the rest from reference TRBV5-6 and TRBJ2-7 gives the full variable domain: DAGVTQSPTHLIKTRGQQVTLRCSPKSGHDTVSWYQQALGQGPQFIFQYYEEEERQRGNFPDRFSGHQFPNYSSELNVNALLLGDSALYLCASSLVSPSYEQYFGPGTRLTVT.

This clone was detected only once. The chain is built from TRBV19 and TRBJ2-2, with TRBD2 matching over 10 bases. The J segment lost 6 bases and the V segment lost 4 bases, leaving 5 bases of the junction unmatched. Germline assignment: CDR1 LNHDA and CDR2 SQIVND (reference sequence). CDR3 length: 15 residues. The CDR3 loop is CASSTLAGGSGELFF. In DNA form, the CDR3 reads TGTGCCAGTAGTACATTAGCGGGAGGATCCGGGGAGCTGTTTTTT.